The source of this TCR beta chain is a study of Graves' ophthalmopathy and Graves' hyperthyroidism. For this clonotype: Its antigen is currently unknown. It is likely a read error, because the conserved phenylalanine at the end of the CDR3 is missing. The DNA is omitted, as the CDR3 cannot be located on it reliably, and the CDR3 follows TCRdb's listing.

Germline CDR1 is MNHEY and CDR2 is SVGEGT. With termini counted, the CDR3 has 9 amino acids. Notes on the study in general: Most thyroid-expanded clonotypes exceeding 0.001 frequency were also found in blood.

CDR3 regions of TCR beta were amplified from RNA transcripts. Second-round multiplex PCR came after first-round RT-PCR with HTBI primers. TCRdb passed the multiplex PCR reads through MiXCR, listing each CDR3 protein once. The sample includes around 400,000 distinct CDR3 sequences, around 20% of them seen just once. Sequenced: peripheral blood. The receptor was derived from a woman between 18 and 29 years old with Graves' ophthalmopathy. The chain couples TRBV6-2 or TRBV6-3 to TRBJ2-6; the DNA was not used to check the table's D call, TRBD1. The CDR3 sequence: CASSSPVGG.